This TCR beta chain was profiled in a study of cytomegalovirus exposure and HLA in healthy donors listed by TCRdb under 2017. Looking at the study overall: In an earlier analysis of 587 of the donors, approximately 260 Gb of sequence data and 90 million to 120 million unique TCR beta sequences from 150 million to 200 million T cells were reported. Roughly 300 gigabases of sequencing data and tens of millions of unique TCR sequences were included in an early release covering around 600 HLA-typed donors. Of the roughly 400 genotyped donors, about 80% fell in the genetic ancestry cluster associated with self-reported Caucasian donors. The study was designed to test whether signatures of past pathogen exposure could be identified by cataloging public T cell receptors. The study used immunosequencing to profile the T cell repertoires of several hundred subjects and linked those repertoires to cytomegalovirus serostatus. A separate validation cohort of 100 to 150 different subjects was used in addition to the approximately 700-subject first cohort. To predict cytomegalovirus infection status, the study brought together high-throughput TCR immunosequencing, statistical association of individual TCRs with disease status, and machine learning. In a later analysis, previously published TCR beta repertoires from fewer than 750 donors were re-analyzed and high-resolution HLA genotyping was added so that TCR occurrence patterns could be studied. In the later analysis, no new phenotypic data were used to find candidate immune exposures; instead, reliance was placed on TCR beta sequences and their occurrence across donors. An earlier analysis of roughly 580 of the donors used high-throughput TCR beta sequencing to judge whether each TCR beta V gene segment behaved as functional or pseudogenic. Donor age, sex, ethnicity and CMV serostatus were compiled together with the repertoire data. Genome-wide SNP genotypes for about 60% of the roughly 700 donors were used in a later genetic analysis, which treated that subset as a discovery cohort. All discovery cohort repertoires had been generated on a single sequencing platform. HLA typing covered class I and class II loci at four-digit resolution. The number of typed donors differed by locus: about 620-640 for A, B, C, DRB1 and DQB1; 500 to 550 for DQA1; 600 to 610 for DPA1; and around 490 for DPB1. A few DR-DQ haplotypes were handled as single units for association and clustering because linkage in the cohort was strong. Among 350 to 400 genotyped donors of the cohort, an average of 235,054 unique TCR beta nucleotide sequences were sequenced per donor, 15% to 20% of them non-productive. Beyond this particular receptor, the publication reports: Because counts were too low, roughly 17 rarely observed V segments, including chromosome 9 orphons, were left out of the earlier analysis of 587 of the donors. V-gene and J-gene trimming of TCR beta chains was associated with a missense DCLRE1C variant in a later genetic analysis, and the association was replicated in an independent cohort. Because some donors lacked HLA typing at each locus, the association tests relied only on the typed subset. The classifier was reported to diagnose cytomegalovirus status with high specificity and sensitivity in both the original and validation cohorts. In this cohort, only TCR beta chains were sequenced, and detectable features were limited by the absence of alpha or paired-chain data. Broadly in line with IMGT annotations, most TCR beta V segments showed up in productive rearrangements about 87% or about 30% of the time in an earlier analysis of around 550 of the donors. A later analysis found that TCR association rates varied across HLA loci, with DRB1 alleles showing the most associated TCRs and HLA-C alleles the fewest. At a false discovery rate of 0.05, a later analysis linked around 17,000 TCR beta sequences to specific HLA alleles. Several of the top co-occurrence clusters appeared to be linked to parvovirus B19, influenza, CMV and Epstein-Barr virus, according to a later analysis. In vitro tests confirmed that a few of the cytomegalovirus-associated TCR beta chains recognize cytomegalovirus antigens. In a later analysis, most CMV-associated TCR beta chains were found to appear HLA-restricted, with HLA associations seemingly driven largely by CMV exposure. According to the authors, the approach could potentially be generalized to other disease states and immunological phenotypes. Some IMGT-functional V segments, including TRBV6-2 and TRBV6-3, could not be told apart with the 87-base-pair reads, so those segments were excluded. Immune exposure information for the cohort was limited to CMV serostatus. While some public TCRs were present in many individuals, most TCR sequences turned up only very rarely across donors. A group of highly shared sequence variants was considered likely to be a technical artifact of the sequencing pipeline. Sequencing depth was assumed to be roughly uniform across donors in the presence/absence analyses, though that assumption may not hold. Strong co-occurrence of HLA alleles, especially DR and DQ, made assigning TCR associations to individual alleles difficult. A further reported finding was that TCR beta sequences accurately predicted the HLA-A and HLA-B alleles for most subjects in the first cohort. A later genetic analysis reported fewer N-insertions in productive TCRs among donors in an Asian-associated ancestry cluster than the roughly 620-donor mean. The study gave a list of some 150 TCR beta chains associated with cytomegalovirus. A later analysis found that HLA-associated TCR beta chains were more clonally expanded and had lower generation probabilities than equally common non-associated chains. Linkage disequilibrium might explain the correlated functional status among segregating V segments, but an unknown experimental factor could not be ruled out.

V has 7 bases trimmed and J has 6 bases trimmed; junction bases matching no gene number 15. Taken from the germline V gene (reference sequence), the CDR1 and CDR2 loops are LNHDA and SQIVND. From cysteine to phenylalanine, the CDR3 is 17 amino acids long. Only the CDR3 part of the read is kept: 51 bases, read in frame from the first base. Library method: the immunoSEQ multiplex PCR assay. For the multiplex PCR, a mixture combining 60 forward primers for TCR Vbeta segments and 13 reverse primers for TCR Jbeta segments was used. The CDR3 region of rearranged TCR beta genes was amplified from genomic DNA by a multiplex PCR assay. Amplified TCR beta libraries were sequenced as 87-base-pair reads on the Illumina HiSeq System. In the authors' own workflow: A later analysis tallied about 77 million unique TCR beta chains across the 666 repertoires, and some 12 million of those chains were shared by two or more donors. To remove PCR and sequencing errors, raw reads were error-corrected and collapsed into unique sequences using a nearest-neighbor algorithm that merged closely related sequences. V, D and J gene segments were assigned by aligning CDR3 sequences to IMGT reference sequences. Each retained sequence needed at least a six-nucleotide match to both a V gene segment and a J gene segment. Rearrangements were classified as productive when the CDR3 lacked stop codons and remained in frame with V and J, and all other rearrangements were classified as non-productive. Following IMGT convention, CDR3 was defined as the stretch from the second conserved V-encoded cysteine up to the conserved J-encoded phenylalanine. The earlier analysis of about 640 of the donors excluded any sequence lacking an unambiguous match to a single V gene segment. An earlier analysis of several hundred of the donors classified V segments as functional when productive rearrangements were above 56.7% and as segregating when the standard deviation between donors was above 5%. A statistical classification framework was developed to diagnose cytomegalovirus status using the catalog of TCR beta chain sequences. V and J gene assignment, in a later analysis, came from comparing TCR nucleotide sequences with IMGT/GENE-DB human TR gene sequences. A later analysis assigned CDR3 sequences and most-parsimonious VDJ recombination scenarios with the TCRdist pipeline. In a later analysis, each TCR beta chain was defined by its CDR3 amino acid sequence together with its V-gene family, and reads lacking a unique V-gene family were excluded. To address suspected cross-contamination and a sequencing artifact, a later analysis removed roughly 640 highly shared, low-generation-probability nucleotide sequences. A later analysis calculated a clonal expansion index for each public chain from normalized within-repertoire ranks of inferred template counts. A later analysis computed generation probabilities with a VDJ recombination model fitted to out-of-frame rearrangements, and checked the results against IGoR. A later analysis scored TCR-TCR, TCR-HLA and TCR-CMV co-occurrence with hypergeometric tests, applying a repertoire-size bias correction to TCR pairs. A later analysis estimated false discovery rates by permuting HLA or CMV assignments 20 times. In a later analysis, co-occurring TCRs were grouped using DBSCAN, and TCRdist sequence similarity was added for clustering within HLA-allele-positive subsets. Repertoires with fewer than 30,000 or more than 120,000 public chains, plus five repertoires with anomalous nucleotide sharing, were excluded from co-occurrence clustering. TCRdb stores this immuneACCESS table with in-frame sequences only. Part of the clones is absent; in the studies checked, under half of the shortfall reflects unresolved V genes, and no reason is known for the rest. Clone size and the V and J calls come from that table; the DNA yielded D and trimming. This sample lists approximately 120,000 clones; over 65% were detected once. The top ten hold roughly 3.2% of the sample.

About this clone: Its antigen has not been determined. No much larger clone exists at a distance of one base, and base qualities are not known.

The cohort was made up of several hundred healthy bone marrow donors. At the time of sampling, all cohort members were nominally healthy, though unrecorded immune exposures were likely present. The donor tested CMV seronegative, placing the donor among the 350 or so seronegative members of the cohort. Each donor provided a peripheral blood sample, and peripheral blood mononuclear cells were used for TCR beta sequencing. Genomic DNA was extracted from the blood cell samples with the Qiagen DNeasy Blood Extraction Kit. This sequence was found in a man under 40 in good health and CMV-seronegative. The rearrangement combines TRBV19 with TRBJ1-5; the junction holds 10 bases that match TRBD1. Material for sequencing was PBMCs. The nucleotides are TGTGCCAGTATTCTACCCCAGGACAGGGGGTTTTGTCAGCCCCAGCATTTT. Translation gives CASILPQDRGFCQPQHF.